The clone carrying this T cell receptor (beta chain) was detected only once. The data were taken from a study of blood T cell repertoires in COVID-19. Between the trimmed V and J ends, which lost 4 bases and 7 bases, there was a span of 13 bases. Germline-derived CDR1 and CDR2 are KGHDR and SFDVKD. The CDR3 is 14 amino acids. Original data processing: Amplification from reference gene primers served as the basis for estimated nucleated cell counts. Assay: immunoSEQ multiplex PCR; the TCRdb copy retains only in-frame clones and omits some. Clone size and the V and J calls come from that table; the DNA yielded D and trimming. The table has 200,000 to 300,000 clones, approximately 83% seen once.

The clonotype originates from a man aged 30 to 39 who had recovered from COVID-19. Material: peripheral blood. The rearrangement uses TRBV24-1 and TRBJ1-5; possibly TRBD1 for D (6 bases). CDR3 DNA sequence: TGTGCCACCAGTGAGGCTTACAGGGACCAGCCCCAGCATTTT. Its protein product is CATSEAYRDQPQHF.